The following is a T cell receptor (beta chain) sequence with its context. The antigen is not known. Every patient experienced relapse after autologous stem cell transplantation, and brentuximab vedotin exposure varied. Produced via immunoSEQ multiplex PCR; TCRdb's table is partial and in-frame only. The repertoire has about 150,000 clones, about four fifths of them found once; the top ten carry 7.5% to 10%. The sample belongs to a study of PD-1 blockade in classical Hodgkin lymphoma. Overall study results and limits: The diversity seen at baseline in complete responders resembled that of newly diagnosed patients.

CDR3 size: 15 residues. V was clipped by 5 bases and J by 6 bases; unmatched bases: 7. From germline, CDR1 is SSHAT and CDR2 FNYEAQ (reference sequence). This sequence was found in a human donor with classical Hodgkin lymphoma. This sample comprised peripheral blood mononuclear cells (PBMCs), obtained before the second cycle of nivolumab. This chain connects TRBV7-7 to TRBJ2-2; 9 nucleotides align to TRBD2. The CDR3 reads CASSVSGSIPGELFF. CDR3 DNA: TGTGCCAGCAGCGTTAGCGGGAGTATTCCCGGGGAGCTGTTTTTT.